What follows are 17 T cell receptor beta chains derived from one specimen sequenced in a study of cytomegalovirus exposure and HLA in healthy donors. This PCR relied on a set of 60 Vbeta primers and 13 Jbeta primers. Libraries were prepared by immunoSEQ multiplex PCR; TCRdb keeps only in-frame clonotypes and omits some of them. The sample includes roughly 140,000 clones, roughly 76% of them seen just once. Sequences were obtained from PBMCs. The receptors originated from a man aged 18 to 30 in good health and CMV-seronegative.

This chain links TRBV28 with TRBJ2-1, with TRBD2 as a possible D gene (6 bases). V was cut by 1 base and J by 13 bases, with 11 bases left in between. Looked up from germline, CDR1 is MDHEN and CDR2 is SYDVKM. This CDR3 region has 12 residues. CDR3 amino acids: CASSLSGTRQFF. The CDR3 coding sequence is TGTGCCAGCAGTTTATCAGGGACTCGTCAGTTCTTC.

The CDR3 region has the DNA TGTGCCAGCTCAGCGGACAGGGCCGGGGAGCTGTTTTTT. This codes for CASSADRAGELFF. The genes are TRBV18 and TRBJ2-2, with TRBD1 identical over 8 bases. V trimming: 5 bases; J trimming: 6 bases; junction bases outside the gene matches: 2. The CDR3 sequence is 13 residues long. The germline V gene encodes CDR1 KGHSH and CDR2 LQKENI. The whole variable domain, remainder taken from reference TRBV18 and TRBJ2-2, is NAGVMQNPRHLVRRRGQEARLRCSPMKGHSHVYWYRQLPEEGLKFMVYLQKENIIDESGMPKERFSAEFPKEGPSILRIQQVVRGDSAAYFCASSADRAGELFFGEGSRLTVL.

The CDR3 coding sequence is TGTGCCAGTAACCTCCGGGACACCAATCAGCCCCAGCATTTT. Its protein product is CASNLRDTNQPQHF. The chain joins TRBV19 to TRBJ1-5, with a weak D call TRBD1 (6 bases). The V end was cut by 7 bases, the J end by 3 bases, with 13 bases between. This CDR3 is 14 amino acids long. Germline V gene lookup returns CDR1 LNHDA and CDR2 SQIVND (reference sequence). Together with reference TRBV19 and TRBJ1-5, the CDR3 gives the full variable domain: DGGITQSPKYLFRKEGQNVTLSCEQNLNHDAMYWYRQDPGQGLRLIYYSQIVNDFQKGDIAEGYSVSREKKESFPLTVTSAQKNPTAFYLCASNLRDTNQPQHFGDGTRLSIL.

The chain couples TRBV5-6 to TRBJ1-1, with D perhaps TRBD1 (6 bases). Trimming removed 0 bases from V and 0 bases from J, with 18 bases in between. The V gene's germline CDR1 is SGHDT and CDR2 YYEEEE. CDR3 size: 18 residues. The CDR3 sequence: CASSLDRWTANMNTEAFF. CDR3 nucleotide sequence: TGTGCCAGCAGCTTGGACCGTTGGACAGCAAACATGAACACTGAAGCTTTCTTT.

CDR3 protein: CASSSLGPGELFF. The DNA for the CDR3 is TGTGCCAGCAGTTCCCTCGGTCCCGGGGAGCTGTTTTTT. The chain recombines TRBV6-6 with TRBJ2-2; D not certain. V was clipped by 4 bases and J by 6 bases, with 9 bases between them. This CDR3 region has 13 residues. Germline lookup yields CDR1 MNHNY and CDR2 SVGAGI (reference sequence).

V and J are TRBV9 and TRBJ2-7, with 9 bases lining up with TRBD1. Trimming took 3 bases from V and 4 from J; bases not matched to a gene: 5. Germline assignment: CDR1 SGDLS and CDR2 YYNGEE. CDR3 length: 14 amino acids. This CDR3 is CASSGGGQGYEQYF. CDR3 coding DNA: TGTGCCAGCAGCGGGGGGGGACAGGGTTACGAGCAGTACTTC.

The gene calls are TRBV6-6 and TRBJ2-3; D unresolved. The CDR3 covers 14 residues. Trimming took 5 bases from V and 2 from J, leaving 11 bases between them. Germline values: CDR1 MNHNY, CDR2 SVGAGI (reference sequence). The CDR3 nucleotides are TGTGCCAGCAGTCTACCGGTGTACACAGATACGCAGTATTTT. This translates into CASSLPVYTDTQYF.

This clone was seen a handful of times. The gene calls are TRBV10-1 and TRBJ2-3, with a weak D call TRBD2 (6 bases). This CDR3 comprises 16 residues. V lost 1 base and J 5 bases, leaving 16 bases between the germline ends. Germline CDR1 reads WNHNN; CDR2 reads SYGVQD (reference sequence). The CDR3 here is CASSEYSSGTKDTQYF. CDR3 DNA: TGCGCCAGCAGTGAGTACAGTAGCGGTACTAAAGATACGCAGTATTTT.

This CDR3 is CASSSPWGGNEKLFF. The CDR3 DNA reads as TGTGCCAGCAGTTCACCCTGGGGGGGGAATGAAAAACTGTTTTTT. The V and J genes are TRBV28 and TRBJ1-4; possible D gene TRBD1, 5 bases. The length of the CDR3 is 15 residues. CDR1 and CDR2 (germline): MDHEN, SYDVKM. Trimming took off 4 bases at V and 5 bases at J, with 14 bases between the two ends.

The chain has TRBV7-2 and TRBJ2-7, with TRBD1 identical over 10 bases. Germline CDR1 reads SGHTA; CDR2 reads FQGNSA. V trimming: 4 bases; J trimming: 3 bases; junction bases outside the gene matches: 3. The CDR3 runs to 14 residues. CDR3 region: CASSSWDRGYEQYF. CDR3 nucleotide sequence: TGTGCCAGCAGCTCCTGGGACAGGGGCTACGAGCAGTACTTC.

The rearrangement links TRBV11-2 to TRBJ1-5, with 9 bases that match TRBD1. This CDR3 contains 16 residues. Trimming took 4 bases from V and 2 from J; bases not matched to a gene: 6. Looked up from germline, CDR1 is SGHAT and CDR2 is FQNNGV. CDR3 residues: CASSSTGGAGNQPQHF. In DNA, the CDR3 is TGTGCCAGCAGCTCTACAGGGGGCGCGGGCAATCAGCCCCAGCATTTT.

The gene calls are TRBV7-8 and TRBJ2-7, with 9 bases aligning to TRBD1. The ends lost 7 bases at V and 3 bases at J; junction bases unmatched: 10. Germline V gene data show CDR1 as SGHVS and CDR2 as FQNEAQ. The CDR3 covers 15 residues. Written as DNA, the CDR3 is TGTGCCAGCACCAGACCCGGGACAGGGAACTACGAGCAGTACTTC. Amino acids: CASTRPGTGNYEQYF.

The chain recombines TRBV7-8 with TRBJ2-1; 11 bases are a match to TRBD2. The CDR3 has 17 residues. V lost 3 bases, J lost 7 bases, and 11 bases stayed unmatched. CDR1 is SGHVS, CDR2 FQNEAQ, per germline. The DNA for the CDR3 is TGTGCCAGCAGCTTGGGGATACTAGCGGGGGCCGGTAATGAGCAGTTCTTC. This sequence encodes CASSLGILAGAGNEQFF.

The CDR3 region has the DNA TGTGCCAGTAGTATCCAAGGGGGCGGGAGGGCCCAGCATTTT. As protein: CASSIQGGGRAQHF. The V gene is TRBV19, the J gene TRBJ1-5; 7 nucleotides agree with TRBD1. The CDR3 loop spans 14 amino acids. The J segment lost 11 bases and the V segment lost 3 bases, leaving 10 bases of the junction unmatched. Germline values: CDR1 LNHDA, CDR2 SQIVND (reference sequence).

This rearrangement joins TRBV30 to TRBJ2-3, with D uncertain. CDR1 is GTSNPN, CDR2 SVGIG, per germline (reference sequence). This CDR3 has 13 residues. Trimming took off 3 bases at V and 2 bases at J, with 9 bases between the two ends. DNA of the CDR3: TGTGCCTGGAGGGCCACCTCCACAGATACGCAGTATTTT. Translating it yields CAWRATSTDTQYF. The full variable domain, with the rest looked up from reference TRBV30 and TRBJ2-3, is SQTIHQWPATLVQPVGSPLSLECTVEGTSNPNLYWYRQAAGRGLQLLFYSVGIGQISSEVPQNLSASRPQDRQFILSSKKLLLSDSGFYLCAWRATSTDTQYFGPGTRLTVL.

This clone has a count of ten or more. The genes are TRBV9 and TRBJ1-1, with D tentatively TRBD1 (6 bases). V was shortened by 0 bases and J by 1 base, with 13 bases between the two germline ends. The CDR3 is made up of 16 amino acids. CDR1 is SGDLS and CDR2 is YYNGEE in the germline V gene. This CDR3 reads CASSVEVGARNTEAFF. The CDR3 region has the DNA TGTGCCAGCAGCGTAGAAGTGGGGGCGAGGAACACTGAAGCTTTCTTT. Based on the CDR3 plus reference TRBV9 and TRBJ1-1, the full variable domain is DSGVTQTPKHLITATGQRVTLRCSPRSGDLSVYWYQQSLDQGLQFLIQYYNGEERAKGNILERFSAQQFPDLHSELNLSSLELGDSALYFCASSVEVGARNTEAFFGQGTRLTVV.

The chain combines TRBV10-3 with TRBJ2-3; TRBD2 aligns across 8 bases. In germline, CDR1 is ENHRY, CDR2 SYGVKD. The CDR3 is made up of 15 amino acids. The V segment lost 2 bases and the J segment 1 base; nucleotides outside the gene matches: 2. CDR3 sequence (DNA): TGTGCCATCAGTGAGGGGCGGGGGGGCACAGATACGCAGTATTTT. It specifies CAISEGRGGTDTQYF.